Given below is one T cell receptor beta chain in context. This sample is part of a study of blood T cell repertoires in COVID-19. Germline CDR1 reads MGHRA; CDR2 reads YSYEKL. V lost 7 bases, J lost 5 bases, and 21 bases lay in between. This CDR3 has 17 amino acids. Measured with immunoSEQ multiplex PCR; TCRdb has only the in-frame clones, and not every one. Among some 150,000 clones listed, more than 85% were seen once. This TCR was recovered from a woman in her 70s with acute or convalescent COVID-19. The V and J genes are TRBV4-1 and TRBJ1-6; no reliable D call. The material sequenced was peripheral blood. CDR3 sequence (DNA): TGCGCCAGCACTCGTTCGGGAACAGCAGGAGATAATTCACCCCTCCACTTT. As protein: CASTRSGTAGDNSPLHF.